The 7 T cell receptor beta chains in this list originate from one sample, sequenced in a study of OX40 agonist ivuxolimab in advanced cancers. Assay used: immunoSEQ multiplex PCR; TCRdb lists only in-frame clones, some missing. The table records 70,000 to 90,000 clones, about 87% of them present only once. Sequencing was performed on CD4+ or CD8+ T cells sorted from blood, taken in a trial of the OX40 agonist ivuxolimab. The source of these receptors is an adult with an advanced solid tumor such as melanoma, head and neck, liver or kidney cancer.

CDR3 sequence reads: CASSDSSPNYGYTF. For the CDR3, the DNA is TGTGCCAGCAGCGACAGCTCCCCTAACTATGGCTACACCTTC. V is TRBV9 and J is TRBJ1-2; D call uncertain. From germline, CDR1 is SGDLS and CDR2 YYNGEE. V lost 3 bases and J 0 bases, leaving 9 bases between the germline ends. The CDR3 covers 14 residues.

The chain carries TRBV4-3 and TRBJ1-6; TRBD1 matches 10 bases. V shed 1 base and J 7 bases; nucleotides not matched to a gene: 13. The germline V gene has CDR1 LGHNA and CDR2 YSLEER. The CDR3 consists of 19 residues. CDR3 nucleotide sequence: TGCGCCAGCAGCCAAGTATTGCCGGGGGCGGGACAGGGGAATTCACCCCTCCACTTT. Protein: CASSQVLPGAGQGNSPLHF.

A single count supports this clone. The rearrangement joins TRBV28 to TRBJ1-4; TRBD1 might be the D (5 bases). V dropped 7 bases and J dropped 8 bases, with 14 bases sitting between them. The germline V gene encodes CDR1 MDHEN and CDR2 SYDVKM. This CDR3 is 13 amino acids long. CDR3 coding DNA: TGTGCCAGCACGACAGTTAACCGGGAAAAACTGTTTTTT. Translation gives CASTTVNREKLFF.

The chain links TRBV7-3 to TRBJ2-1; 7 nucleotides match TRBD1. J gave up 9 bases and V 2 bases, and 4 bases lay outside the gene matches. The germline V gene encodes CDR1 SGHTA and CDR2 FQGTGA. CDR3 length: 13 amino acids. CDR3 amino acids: CASSLYRGSEQFF. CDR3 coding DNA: TGTGCCAGCAGCTTATACAGGGGCAGTGAGCAGTTCTTC.

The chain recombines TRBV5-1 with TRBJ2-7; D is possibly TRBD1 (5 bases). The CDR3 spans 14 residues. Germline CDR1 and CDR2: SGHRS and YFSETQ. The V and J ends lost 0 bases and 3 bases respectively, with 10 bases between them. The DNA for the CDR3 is TGCGCCAGCAGCTTGGGAATTACAGGCTACGAGCAGTACTTC. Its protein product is CASSLGITGYEQYF.

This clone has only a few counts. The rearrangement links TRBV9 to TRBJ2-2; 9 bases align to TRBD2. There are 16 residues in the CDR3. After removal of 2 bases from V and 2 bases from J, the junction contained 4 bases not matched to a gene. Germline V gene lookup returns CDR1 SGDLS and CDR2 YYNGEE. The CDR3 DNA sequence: TGTGCCAGCAGCGTTTATAGCGGGAGAAACACCGGGGAGCTGTTTTTT. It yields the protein CASSVYSGRNTGELFF.

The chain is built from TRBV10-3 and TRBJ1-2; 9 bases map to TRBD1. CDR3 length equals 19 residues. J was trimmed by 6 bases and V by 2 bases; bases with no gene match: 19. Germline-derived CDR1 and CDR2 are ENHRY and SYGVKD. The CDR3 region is CAISEATGTGSGRWDGYTF. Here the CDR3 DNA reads TGTGCCATCAGTGAGGCTACCGGGACAGGGTCTGGAAGATGGGATGGCTACACCTTC.